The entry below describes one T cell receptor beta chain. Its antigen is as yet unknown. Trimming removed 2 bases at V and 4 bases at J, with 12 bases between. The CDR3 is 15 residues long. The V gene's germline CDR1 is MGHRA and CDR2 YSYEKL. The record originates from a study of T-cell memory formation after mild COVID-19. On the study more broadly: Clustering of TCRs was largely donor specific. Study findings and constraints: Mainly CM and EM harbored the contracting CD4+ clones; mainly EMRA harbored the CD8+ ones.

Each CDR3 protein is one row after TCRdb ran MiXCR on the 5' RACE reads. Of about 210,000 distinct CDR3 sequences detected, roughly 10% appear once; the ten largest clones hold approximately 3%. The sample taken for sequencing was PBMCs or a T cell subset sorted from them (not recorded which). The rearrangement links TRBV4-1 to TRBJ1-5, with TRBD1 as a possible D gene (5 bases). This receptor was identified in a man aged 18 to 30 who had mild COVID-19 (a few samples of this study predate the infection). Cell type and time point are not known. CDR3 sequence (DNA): TGCGCCAGCAGCCAATGGGACCGGGAGAATCAGCCCCAGCATTTT. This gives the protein CASSQWDRENQPQHF.